The 2 T cell receptor beta chains reported below all come from one sample, sequenced in a study of shared clonotypes between healthy human individuals. The table came from immunoSEQ multiplex PCR; TCRdb's copy has only in-frame clones and leaves some out. The table has 1.5 million to 2.5 million clones, around 96% seen once. Naive CD8 cells were CD45RO-negative, positively selected for CCR7, excluding terminally differentiated effector memory CD45RA+ cells. Sequenced: naive CD8+ T cells sorted from blood. The receptors originated from a man between 18 and 29 years old in good health.

V gene TRBV5-1 combines with J gene TRBJ2-7; 7 bases are a match to TRBD1. CDR1 and CDR2 from the germline V gene are SGHRS and YFSETQ. This CDR3 is built from 14 residues. The trim removed 7 bases at V and 3 bases at J, leaving 10 bases unmatched. CDR3 DNA sequence: TGCGCCAGCTCCCGGGACAGATCTTTCTACGAGCAGTACTTC. Protein product: CASSRDRSFYEQYF.

This clone was seen once. The V call is TRBV4-3, the J call TRBJ2-7; TRBD1 is a possible D gene (6 bases). The CDR3 is 15 amino acids. V was pared by 4 bases and J by 2 bases, with 15 bases between. Per the germline V gene, CDR1 is LGHNA and CDR2 is YSLEER. CDR3 loop: CASSPHRDRPYEQYF. The CDR3 nucleotides read TGCGCCAGCAGCCCCCACAGGGATAGGCCCTACGAGCAGTACTTC.